Each of the 32 T cell receptor beta chains below was sequenced from the same sample in a study of tumor-infiltrating lymphocytes in primary liver carcinoma. Starting material of 450 to 500 ng total RNA yielded TCR beta cDNA via a constant-region primer. ARM-PCR, slightly modified, supplied the TCR beta libraries through three nested multiplex PCR rounds. TRBV1-TRBV30 forward primers and a C-beta reverse primer were used in the first two PCR rounds, which each ran for about 10 cycles. A single record per CDR3 protein comes from TCRdb applying MiXCR to the multiplex PCR reads. The sample consists of roughly 24,000 distinct CDR3 sequences, around 77% of them appearing once. Each 20-30 mg portion of unsorted bulk tissue served as the source for co-extraction of RNA and DNA. Sequenced input: liver tumor tissue from sampling region 5. Sample subset: tumor region T5, tumor centre. The receptors stem from a woman aged 25 to 39 with primary liver carcinoma and hepatitis B virus infection.

Notes on this clonotype: The junction and the germline gene differ at one end; a read error may be behind it. The chain links TRBV7-8 to TRBJ2-3, with unresolved D. The V gene's germline CDR1 is SGHVS and CDR2 FQNEAQ. This CDR3 contains 13 residues. The CDR3 here is CASNLGGVSMQYF. CDR3 nucleotides: TGTGCCAGCAACTTAGGTGGAGTGAGTATGCAGTATTTT.

This clonotype was recorded once. Being one base from a much bigger clone, this may be a read error. The genes are TRBV4-1 and TRBJ2-1; D is unresolved. The CDR3 covers 12 residues. From germline, CDR1 is MGHRA and CDR2 YSYEKL. CDR3 sequence reads: CASSQAGTERFF. DNA for the CDR3: TGCGCCAGCAGCCAAGCAGGAACCGAGCGGTTCTTC.

To note about this clonotype: No conserved phenylalanine or tryptophan is present at the end of the CDR3, so a read error is the likely explanation. The chain couples TRBV11-3 to TRBJ2-1, with TRBD2 identical over 14 bases. Germline CDR1 is SGHNT and CDR2 is YENEEA. CDR3 length equals 15 residues. CDR3 bases: TGTACCAGTAGCCGACTAGCGGGGGGGGGGTATGAGCAGTTCCTC. Translated, it gives CTSSRLAGGGYEQFL.

Turning to this clonotype: The junction differs from germline at one of its ends, possibly a read error. The V call is TRBV4-3, the J call TRBJ2-2; TRBD2 matches at 13 bases. The germline gives CDR1 LGHNA, CDR2 YSLEER. This CDR3 spans 19 amino acids. The CDR3 loop reads CASSILAGGPRSNTGELLF. The CDR3, as DNA: TGCGCCAGCAGCATACTAGCGGGGGGGCCCCGTTCGAACACCGGGGAGCTGCTGTTT.

Regarding this clonotype: In this CDR3 the conserved last residue, phenylalanine or tryptophan, is missing, so a read error is likely. It is unclear where the CDR3 begins or ends on the DNA, so no DNA is shown, and the CDR3 is as TCRdb lists it. V usage is TRBV11-1 and J usage is TRBJ2-7; no DNA check was done on the table's D call, TRBD2. The CDR3 has 13 amino acids, counting both end residues. The germline gives CDR1 SGHAT, CDR2 FQDESV (reference sequence). The CDR3 loop is CASSLVYLHEQCS.

About this clonotype itself: A read error is likely, as this CDR3 ends without the conserved phenylalanine or tryptophan. V gene TRBV4-3 combines with J gene TRBJ2-7, with D perhaps TRBD2 (7 bases). Germline V CDR1 and CDR2: LGHNA, YSLEER. This CDR3 region has 18 residues. CDR3 protein: CARSQAVTGGHISYEQYL. The CDR3, as DNA: TGCGCCAGGAGCCAAGCTGTGACGGGGGGCCACATTAGCTACGAGCAGTACCTC.

Concerning this clonotype: A much more abundant neighbour one base away suggests this may be a read error. The rearrangement joins TRBV15 to TRBJ1-1, with D uncertain. The V gene lost 0 bases and the J gene lost 6 bases, with 11 bases spanning the gap. The CDR3 is made up of 14 amino acids. Germline lookup yields CDR1 LNHNV and CDR2 YYDKDF (reference sequence). The CDR3 DNA reads as TGTGCCACCAGCAGAGAGAGGAGAAACGCTGAAGCTTTCTTT. The encoded protein is CATSRERRNAEAFF.

Worth noting for this clonotype: Germline is not matched at one junction end, which may reflect a read error. The CDR3 reads CASSPDDVGGYAF. The CDR3 DNA reads TGTGCCAGCAGTCCTGACGACGTTGGTGGCTATGCTTTC. The gene calls are TRBV6-2 or TRBV6-3 and TRBJ1-2; no definite D call. The CDR3 length is 13 residues. Per the germline V gene, CDR1 is MNHEY and CDR2 is SVGEGT.

Comment on this clonotype: The missing conserved phenylalanine or tryptophan at the end of this CDR3 makes a read error likely. V gene TRBV11-2 combines with J gene TRBJ2-5, with 8 bases matching TRBD1. CDR1 and CDR2 from the germline V gene are SGHAT and FQNNGV. The CDR3 has 16 residues. CDR3 residues: CTSSTRSGGAKETQYL. CDR3 coding DNA: TGTACCAGCAGCACAAGATCAGGGGGCGCGAAAGAGACCCAGTACCTC.

The table lists this clonotype with a count of one. Germline is not matched at one junction end, which may reflect a read error. This chain connects TRBV12-3 or TRBV12-4 to TRBJ2-3; D is perhaps TRBD1 or TRBD2 (5 bases each). This CDR3 spans 15 amino acids. The CDR3 coding sequence is TGTGCCAGCAGTTATTCCCCTCCTAGCACAGGTACGCAGTATTTT. Protein sequence: CASSYSPPSTGTQYF.

The chain is built from TRBV29-1 and TRBJ1-2; 8 bases line up with TRBD1. Unmatched junction bases numbered 14, after V lost 4 bases and J lost 4 bases. The CDR3 has 16 residues. Germline V gene sequence: CDR1 SQVTM, CDR2 ANQGSEA. The CDR3 DNA sequence: TGCAGCGTTGTAAATTTTAGACAGGGGATACTCTATGGCTACACCTTC. Amino acids: CSVVNFRQGILYGYTF.

As to this clonotype: This CDR3 is missing its conserved last phenylalanine or tryptophan, likely due to a read error. It is unclear where the CDR3 begins or ends on the DNA, so no DNA is shown, and the CDR3 is as TCRdb lists it. The rearrangement uses TRBV7-9 and TRBJ1-2. Germline lookup yields CDR1 SEHNR and CDR2 FQNEAQ (reference sequence). The CDR3 length equals 14 residues, ends included. CDR3: CTSNAGSGNYGYTI.

This clonotype is labeled as medium-sized. The chain recombines TRBV5-4 with TRBJ2-7; D remains ambiguous. The CDR3 runs to 12 residues. The V end lost 4 bases, the J end lost 2 bases, and 7 bases lay between the germline ends. Germline V gives CDR1 SGHNT, CDR2 YYREEE (reference sequence). CDR3 sequence reads: CASSATPYEQYF. The CDR3 DNA sequence: TGTGCCAGCAGCGCGACACCCTACGAGCAGTACTTC.

About this clonotype: Since no conserved phenylalanine or tryptophan closes the CDR3, a read error is the likely cause. V and J are TRBV29-1 and TRBJ2-5; D remains ambiguous. The CDR3 sequence is 13 residues long. The germline V gene has CDR1 SQVTM and CDR2 ANQGSEA. Written as DNA, the CDR3 is TGCAACGCTGGCTCGTCTGCCAAAGAGATCCAGTACTTG. Its protein is CNAGSSAKEIQYL.

A note on this clonotype: Here the CDR3 omits its conserved ending phenylalanine or tryptophan, so a read error is the likely source. V is TRBV11-2 and J is TRBJ2-2, with D perhaps TRBD1 or TRBD2 (8 bases each). Germline CDR1 SGHAT, CDR2 FQNNGV. The CDR3 runs to 14 residues. This CDR3 reads CANSPGQGSGGLFL. In DNA form, the CDR3 reads TGTGCCAACAGCCCAGGACAGGGCAGCGGGGGGCTGTTTCTT.

With respect to this clonotype: A junction boundary mismatches the germline segment, possibly from a read error. The gene calls are TRBV11-2 and TRBJ2-1, with D uncertain. CDR3 size: 15 residues. Germline CDR1 is SGHAT and CDR2 is FQNNGV. CDR3 sequence: CASSFLERANNKQFF. CDR3 coding DNA: TGTGCGAGCAGCTTCTTGGAGCGAGCTAACAATAAGCAGTTCTTC.

The genes are TRBV11-2 and TRBJ1-3, with TRBD1 identical over 7 bases. The CDR3 extends over 11 amino acids. CDR1 and CDR2 (germline): SGHAT, FQNNGV. V shed 5 bases and J 16 bases; nucleotides not matched to a gene: 8. The CDR3 protein is CASSPGTAPYF. For the CDR3, the DNA is TGTGCCAGCAGCCCAGGGACAGCTCCCTATTTT.

Of note for this clonotype: This CDR3 fails to terminate in the conserved phenylalanine or tryptophan, so it likely reflects a read error. The chain combines TRBV11-2 with TRBJ2-7; possible D gene TRBD1, 5 bases. The CDR3 length is 12 residues. CDR1 is SGHAT and CDR2 is FQNNGV in the germline V gene. V dropped 5 bases and J dropped 9 bases, with 14 bases sitting between them. Written as DNA, the CDR3 is TGTGCCAGCAGCCCTCAGGGATTCTGGCAGTACCTC. This gives the protein CASSPQGFWQYL.

This clonotype came up many times. The chain uses TRBV6-1 and TRBJ2-7, with D tentatively TRBD1 (5 bases). Trimming removed 2 bases at V and 2 bases at J, with 10 bases between. Germline V gene sequence: CDR1 MNHNS, CDR2 SASEGT. The CDR3 consists of 14 residues. As DNA, the CDR3 is TGTGCCAGCAGTGAACAACAGGTCACCTACGAGCAGTACTTC. Translation gives CASSEQQVTYEQYF.

Only a few counts were recorded for this clonotype. The chain couples TRBV11-2 to TRBJ2-1; tentatively, D is TRBD2 (6 bases). With 1 base removed from V and 6 bases from J, the gap between germline ends came to 10 bases. Germline lookup yields CDR1 SGHAT and CDR2 FQNNGV. The CDR3 runs to 14 residues. This CDR3 reads CASSLAGSLNEQFF. The CDR3 DNA follows: TGTGCCAGCAGCTTAGCCGGGAGTCTCAATGAGCAGTTCTTC.

About this clonotype: Since a much larger clone is just one base distant, this may be a read error. V gene TRBV11-2 combines with J gene TRBJ2-3; the D gene is possibly TRBD2 (6 bases). The CDR3 is 15 residues long. The germline gives CDR1 SGHAT, CDR2 FQNNGV. CDR3 bases: TGTGCCAGCAAGGTAGCGGAGATAAGCACAGATATGCAGTATTTT. Its protein is CASKVAEISTDMQYF.

Here the CDR3 reads CASSLVSKVSTEAFF. CDR3 DNA sequence: TGTGCCAGCAGCTTGGTGAGTAAGGTGAGCACTGAAGCTTTCTTT. This chain links TRBV5-6 with TRBJ1-1; D unresolved. Looked up from germline, CDR1 is SGHDT and CDR2 is YYEEEE. Trimming took 0 bases from V and 4 from J, leaving 13 bases between them. This CDR3 contains 15 residues.

In regard to this clonotype: Just one base apart from a much larger clone, this may be a read error. The CDR3 loop is CTAALVGELFF. The CDR3 DNA sequence: TGCACCGCCGCCTTAGTTGGGGAGCTGTTTTTT. The V gene is TRBV20-1, the J gene TRBJ2-2; D unresolved. The CDR3 covers 11 residues. CDR1 DFQATT and CDR2 SNEGSKA come from the germline V gene (reference sequence).

Worth noting for this clonotype: A junction end diverges from the germline sequence, so it may reflect a read error. V gene TRBV6-5 combines with J gene TRBJ1-3; D not resolved. There are 16 residues in the CDR3. Germline CDR1 reads MNHEY; CDR2 reads SVGAGI. In DNA, the CDR3 is TGTACCAGCAGTCCACAATCAGGCGGGCCCCGAAACACCATATATTTT. Residues: CTSSPQSGGPRNTIYF.

The chain joins TRBV12-3 or TRBV12-4 to TRBJ2-5; D is unresolved. This CDR3 is 13 amino acids long. V lost 5 bases to trimming and J lost 8 bases, with 15 bases between them. The CDR3 nucleotides read TGTGCCAGCAGTAAGTCTCATGCTGAAACCCAGTACTTC. Translating gives CASSKSHAETQYF.

As to this clonotype: One end of the junction does not line up with germline, which may come from a read error. This chain joins TRBV5-1 and TRBJ2-1; 11 nucleotides agree with TRBD2. Germline V CDR1 and CDR2: SGHRS, YFSETQ. This CDR3 has 15 residues. Here the CDR3 DNA reads TGCGCCAGCGAGAAACTAGCGGGAGCCGACAATGATCAGTTCTTC. Amino acid sequence: CASEKLAGADNDQFF. The full variable domain, with the rest looked up from reference TRBV5-1 and TRBJ2-1, is KAGVTQTPRYLIKTRGQQVTLSCSPISGHRSVSWYQQTPGQGLQFLFEYFSETQRNKGNFPGRFSGRQFSNSRSEMNVSTLELGDSALYLCASEKLAGADNDQFFGPGTRLTVL.

Sample share makes this clonotype medium-sized. The CDR3 DNA is TGTGCCAGCAGTGGACTATCCGGAGCTTCACCCCTCCACTTT. Translation gives CASSGLSGASPLHF. The V call is TRBV28, the J call TRBJ1-6; D gene ambiguous. Germline V CDR1 and CDR2: MDHEN, SYDVKM. The CDR3 has 14 amino acids. The V gene lost 5 bases and the J gene lost 9 bases, with 14 bases spanning the gap.

About this clonotype: Relative to the germline gene, one junction end is altered; a read error may explain this. The V gene is TRBV11-2, the J gene TRBJ2-7; TRBD2 agrees at 8 bases. CDR1 is SGHAT and CDR2 is FQNNGV in the germline V gene. This CDR3 has 13 amino acids. The CDR3 region has the DNA TGTACCAGTAGCCCTCCGGGGGGGTACGAGCAGTACTTC. Translating gives CTSSPPGGYEQYF. Filled out from reference TRBV11-2 and TRBJ2-7, the complete variable domain reads EAGVAQSPRYKIIEKRQSVAFWCNPISGHATLYWYQQILGQGPKLLIQFQNNGVVDDSQLPKDRFSAERLKGVDSTLKIQPAKLEDSAVYLCTSSPPGGYEQYFGPGTRLTVT.

This sequence joins TRBV29-1 and TRBJ2-7; 13 nucleotides align to TRBD2. CDR1 is SQVTM, CDR2 ANQGSEA, per germline. This CDR3 region has 15 residues. The junction had 9 bases not matched to a gene; V was cut back by 2 bases and J by 8 bases. CDR3 bases: TGCAGCGTTGAATGGGGATGGACTAGCGGGAGTCAGCAGTACTTC. Translating it yields CSVEWGWTSGSQQYF.

The chain combines TRBV4-1 with TRBJ2-7; no clear D. Germline V gene data show CDR1 as MGHRA and CDR2 as YSYEKL. The CDR3 runs 17 residues. The V end lost 0 bases, the J end lost 2 bases, and 17 bases lay between the germline ends. The CDR3 region is CASSQDRGGVGTYEQYF. The CDR3 DNA is TGCGCCAGCAGCCAAGACCGCGGCGGAGTTGGGACCTACGAGCAGTACTTC.

Remarks on this clonotype: Compared with germline, one end of the junction differs, possibly owing to a read error. The rearrangement joins TRBV4-3 to TRBJ2-7; TRBD1 matches at 9 bases. CDR3 length: 18 amino acids. Germline V CDR1 and CDR2: LGHNA, YSLEER. CDR3 bases: TGCGCCAGCAGCCAAGCTGTGACAGGGGGTCACACTAGCTACGAGCTGTACTTC. Translating it yields CASSQAVTGGHTSYELYF.

This clonotype was detected ten times or more. V usage is TRBV28 and J usage is TRBJ2-7; D call uncertain. Germline V gene lookup returns CDR1 MDHEN and CDR2 SYDVKM. The CDR3 extends over 18 amino acids. V dropped 3 bases and J dropped 5 bases, with 26 bases sitting between them. For the CDR3, the DNA is TGTGCCAGCAGTTTTGGCTTGGTAAGCCGGGTGTTTTCCGACGAGCAGTACTTC. It specifies CASSFGLVSRVFSDEQYF.